This T cell receptor (beta chain) comes out of a study of response to subunit inactivated influenza vaccine. Via MiXCR, TCRdb re-called the RT-PCR reads, giving one row per CDR3 protein. The sample shows 700,000 to 800,000 distinct CDR3 sequences, roughly 20% of them seen only once. In its sample, this clonotype was seen a few times. The CDR3 runs to 15 residues. The germline V gene encodes CDR1 SGHTA and CDR2 FQGNSA. Trimming shortened V by 5 bases and J by 4 bases, and 16 bases separated the two germline ends. The rearrangement links TRBV7-2 to TRBJ2-3; D gene unclear. The sequence derives from a man between 50 and 59 years old who received an inactivated influenza vaccine. Sample: PBMCs from blood, taken 4 to 6 days after vaccination. The CDR3 sequence is CASSPTGTVADTQYF. In nucleotides, the CDR3 is TGTGCCAGCAGCCCAACCGGTACAGTGGCAGATACGCAGTATTTT. The whole variable domain, filled in from reference TRBV7-2 and TRBJ2-3, reads GAGVSQSPSNKVTEKGKDVELRCDPISGHTALYWYRQSLGQGLEFLIYFQGNSAPDKSGLPSDRFSAERTGGSVSTLTIQRTQQEDSAVYLCASSPTGTVADTQYFGPGTRLTVL.